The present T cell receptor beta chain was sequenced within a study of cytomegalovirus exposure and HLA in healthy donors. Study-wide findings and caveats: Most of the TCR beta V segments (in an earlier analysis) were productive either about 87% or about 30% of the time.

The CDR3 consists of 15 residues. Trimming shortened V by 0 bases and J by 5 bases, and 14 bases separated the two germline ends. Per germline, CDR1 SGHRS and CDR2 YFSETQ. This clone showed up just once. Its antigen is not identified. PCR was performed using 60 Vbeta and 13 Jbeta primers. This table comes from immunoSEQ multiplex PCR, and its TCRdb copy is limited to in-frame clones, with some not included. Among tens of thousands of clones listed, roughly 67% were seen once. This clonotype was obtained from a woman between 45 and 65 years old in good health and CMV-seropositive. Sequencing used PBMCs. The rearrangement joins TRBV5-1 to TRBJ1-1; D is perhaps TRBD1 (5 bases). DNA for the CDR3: TGCGCCAGCAGCTTGGTAGGTAGGGGATGGACTGAAGCTTTCTTT. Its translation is CASSLVGRGWTEAFF.